These T cell receptor beta chains were read from a single sample in a study of blood T cell repertoires in COVID-19. The repertoire was sequenced with immunoSEQ multiplex PCR; TCRdb's copy has only in-frame clones and lacks some. The table shows a few hundred thousand clones, with 87% occurring only once. The sequencing sample was made of PBMCs or T cells enriched from blood (not recorded which). These receptor sequences come from a man in his late teens or twenties with acute COVID-19. The CDR3 runs from the conserved cysteine through the conserved F or W. Each record gives: D gene, J gene, V gene, clone size, CDR3 DNA, CDR3 protein. A D gene is named only where the DNA matches it firmly. Only some rows state a clone size, as once, few, many or a class for expanded clones.

d_call: TRBD2
j_call: TRBJ2-7
v_call: TRBV13
clone_size: -
cdr3_nt: TGTGCCAGCAGCCAGATTACCTACCCGCGGGAGACCTACGAGCAGTACTTC
cdr3_aa: CASSQITYPRETYEQYF

d_call: -
j_call: TRBJ2-7
v_call: TRBV11-2
clone_size: few
cdr3_nt: TGTGCCAGCAGCTTAGGGGCACTGGACTACGAGCAGTACTTC
cdr3_aa: CASSLGALDYEQYF

d_call: TRBD2
j_call: TRBJ2-5
v_call: TRBV27
clone_size: -
cdr3_nt: TGTGCCAGCAGCGGGCTAGCGGGAACCCAAGAGACCCAGTACTTC
cdr3_aa: CASSGLAGTQETQYF

d_call: TRBD1
j_call: TRBJ1-2
v_call: TRBV11-2
clone_size: -
cdr3_nt: TGTGCCAGCAGCTTGGGACAGGGCAACTATGGCTACACCTTC
cdr3_aa: CASSLGQGNYGYTF

d_call: -
j_call: TRBJ2-5
v_call: TRBV24-1
clone_size: -
cdr3_nt: TGTGCCACCAGTGATCCCTACGACAACCCCGGGAACCAAGAGACCCAGTACTTC
cdr3_aa: CATSDPYDNPGNQETQYF

d_call: -
j_call: TRBJ2-7
v_call: TRBV2
clone_size: -
cdr3_nt: TGTGCCAGCAGTGAGCTTCTCACGGGAGCCTCGCAGCATGGCTACGAGCAGTACTTC
cdr3_aa: CASSELLTGASQHGYEQYF

d_call: -
j_call: TRBJ2-1
v_call: TRBV12-5
clone_size: -
cdr3_nt: TGTGCTAGTGGTTTGGTACTCGGGAACCCCCCCTACAATGAGCAGTTCTTC
cdr3_aa: CASGLVLGNPPYNEQFF

d_call: -
j_call: TRBJ1-6
v_call: TRBV5-6
clone_size: -
cdr3_nt: TGTGCCAGCAGCTTGCCATCCGGGGCAGGGGAGAGCTCACCCCTCCACTTT
cdr3_aa: CASSLPSGAGESSPLHF

d_call: -
j_call: TRBJ1-2
v_call: TRBV4-1
clone_size: -
cdr3_nt: TGCGCCAGCAGCCAAGATTCGGGCAGGGCTAACTATGGCTACACCTTC
cdr3_aa: CASSQDSGRANYGYTF

d_call: TRBD1
j_call: TRBJ2-6
v_call: TRBV30
clone_size: -
cdr3_nt: TGTGCCTGGAGTCGGGACAGGGACAACTCTGGGGCCAACGTCCTGACTTTC
cdr3_aa: CAWSRDRDNSGANVLTF

d_call: -
j_call: TRBJ2-7
v_call: TRBV4-1
clone_size: -
cdr3_nt: TGCGCCAGCAGCCTAAACAGGGCACAGGGACACTACGAGCAGTACTTC
cdr3_aa: CASSLNRAQGHYEQYF

d_call: TRBD2
j_call: TRBJ2-7
v_call: TRBV5-6
clone_size: -
cdr3_nt: TGTGCCAGCAGACGCCGGGGGGGCCTCCCGGGCGAGCAGTACTTC
cdr3_aa: CASRRRGGLPGEQYF

d_call: TRBD1
j_call: TRBJ2-4
v_call: TRBV30
clone_size: once
cdr3_nt: TGTGCCTGGAGTGGGGGACAGGGGATAGCCAAAAACATTCAGTACTTC
cdr3_aa: CAWSGGQGIAKNIQYF

d_call: -
j_call: TRBJ2-6
v_call: TRBV27
clone_size: -
cdr3_nt: TGTGCCACGAGGAGCTCTGGGGCCAACGTCCTGACTTTC
cdr3_aa: CATRSSGANVLTF

d_call: TRBD1
j_call: TRBJ1-5
v_call: TRBV7-8
clone_size: -
cdr3_nt: TGTGCCAGCAGCTTAGGGGCAGGGGGCGGTCAGCCCCAGCATTTT
cdr3_aa: CASSLGAGGGQPQHF

d_call: TRBD1
j_call: TRBJ1-5
v_call: TRBV28
clone_size: -
cdr3_nt: TGTGCCAGCAGTTTTCCAGCAGGGGGCTATAGCAATCAGCCCCAGCATTTT
cdr3_aa: CASSFPAGGYSNQPQHF

d_call: -
j_call: TRBJ2-1
v_call: TRBV10-3
clone_size: -
cdr3_nt: TGTGCCATCAGTGAAACTAGCTCAACCTACAATGAGCAGTTCTTC
cdr3_aa: CAISETSSTYNEQFF

d_call: -
j_call: TRBJ2-5
v_call: TRBV11-2
clone_size: -
cdr3_nt: TGTGCCAGCAGCTTAGGGGGTAGGGGACAAGAGACCCAGTACTTC
cdr3_aa: CASSLGGRGQETQYF

d_call: -
j_call: TRBJ2-7
v_call: TRBV9
clone_size: -
cdr3_nt: TGTGCCAGCAGCGCACGGGACACCCCGTACGAGCAGTACTTC
cdr3_aa: CASSARDTPYEQYF

d_call: TRBD2
j_call: TRBJ2-7
v_call: TRBV12-5
clone_size: -
cdr3_nt: TGTGCTAGTGGTTTGGCCGGGAGGGTCGCGTACGAGCAGTACTTC
cdr3_aa: CASGLAGRVAYEQYF

d_call: -
j_call: TRBJ2-3
v_call: TRBV7-9
clone_size: -
cdr3_nt: TGTGCCAGCAGCTTTTTGGGAGGAAGCACAGATACGCAGTATTTT
cdr3_aa: CASSFLGGSTDTQYF

d_call: -
j_call: TRBJ1-4
v_call: TRBV13
clone_size: once
cdr3_nt: TGTGCCAGCAGCTTACAGCCCGGGGAACTGTTTTTT
cdr3_aa: CASSLQPGELFF

d_call: -
j_call: TRBJ1-1
v_call: TRBV6-4
clone_size: -
cdr3_nt: TGTGCCAGCAGAAAGACAGTGAACACTGAAGCTTTCTTT
cdr3_aa: CASRKTVNTEAFF

d_call: -
j_call: TRBJ2-3
v_call: TRBV10-1
clone_size: -
cdr3_nt: TGCGCCAGCAGCTTAACAGGAGAAGATACGCAGTATTTT
cdr3_aa: CASSLTGEDTQYF

d_call: -
j_call: TRBJ2-5
v_call: TRBV2
clone_size: -
cdr3_nt: TGTGCCAGCAGTGAAGCTCCCGGGGTTGATCAAGAGACCCAGTACTTC
cdr3_aa: CASSEAPGVDQETQYF

d_call: -
j_call: TRBJ1-1
v_call: TRBV25-1
clone_size: -
cdr3_nt: TGTGCCAGCAGTCCCCAGACAGAACTCACTGAAGCTTTCTTT
cdr3_aa: CASSPQTELTEAFF

d_call: -
j_call: TRBJ1-2
v_call: TRBV28
clone_size: few
cdr3_nt: TGTGCCAGCACCTCTTTTTATGGCTACACCTTC
cdr3_aa: CASTSFYGYTF

d_call: TRBD2
j_call: TRBJ2-1
v_call: TRBV11-3
clone_size: -
cdr3_nt: TGTGCCAGCAGCTTAGATCGGGAGCGGGAGTTGGAGTTCTTC
cdr3_aa: CASSLDRERELEFF

d_call: TRBD1
j_call: TRBJ2-7
v_call: TRBV5-1
clone_size: -
cdr3_nt: TGCGCCAGCAGCTGGCCGGGACAGACTTACGAGCAGTACTTC
cdr3_aa: CASSWPGQTYEQYF

d_call: TRBD1
j_call: TRBJ2-7
v_call: TRBV29-1
clone_size: -
cdr3_nt: TGCAGCGTTGAGGGACAGGATGACTACGAGCAGTACTTC
cdr3_aa: CSVEGQDDYEQYF

d_call: -
j_call: TRBJ1-4
v_call: TRBV2
clone_size: few
cdr3_nt: TGTGCCAGCAGTGACAGGGGAGAAGTTCAAGGATCTTTT
cdr3_aa: CASSDRGEVQGSF

d_call: -
j_call: TRBJ2-7
v_call: TRBV7-3
clone_size: -
cdr3_nt: TGTGCCAGCAGCTTAACAGGGGGCTACGAGCAGTACTTC
cdr3_aa: CASSLTGGYEQYF

d_call: TRBD1
j_call: TRBJ1-1
v_call: TRBV19
clone_size: -
cdr3_nt: TGTGCCAGTAGACAGACAGGGTTCGCTGAAGCTTTCTTT
cdr3_aa: CASRQTGFAEAFF

d_call: TRBD1
j_call: TRBJ1-2
v_call: TRBV19
clone_size: -
cdr3_nt: TGTGCCAGTAGTAAACAGGGGAATATTGACTATGGCTACACCTTC
cdr3_aa: CASSKQGNIDYGYTF

d_call: TRBD1
j_call: TRBJ2-6
v_call: TRBV4-2
clone_size: -
cdr3_nt: TGTGCCAGCAGCTACAGGGGTGGGGTGGCTGGGGCCAACGTCCTGACTTTC
cdr3_aa: CASSYRGGVAGANVLTF

d_call: -
j_call: TRBJ2-7
v_call: TRBV10-3
clone_size: once
cdr3_nt: TGTGCCATCAGTGGTGGACTGGAGGACGAGCAGTACTTC
cdr3_aa: CAISGGLEDEQYF

d_call: -
j_call: TRBJ2-2
v_call: TRBV24-1
clone_size: -
cdr3_nt: TGTGCCACCAGTGATTCCGGGTCTACAGGAAGTAACACCGGGGAGCTGTTTTTT
cdr3_aa: CATSDSGSTGSNTGELFF

d_call: TRBD2
j_call: TRBJ2-1
v_call: TRBV27
clone_size: -
cdr3_nt: TGTGCCAGCAGTCTAGCGGGGAGCTCCTACAATGAGCAGTTCTTC
cdr3_aa: CASSLAGSSYNEQFF

d_call: -
j_call: TRBJ1-2
v_call: TRBV19
clone_size: few
cdr3_nt: TGTGCCAGTAGTATAGGGCGGAACTATGGCTACACCTTC
cdr3_aa: CASSIGRNYGYTF

d_call: TRBD2
j_call: TRBJ2-3
v_call: TRBV28
clone_size: -
cdr3_nt: TGTGCCAGCAGTCCCAACTCCGGGACTAGCGGGAGCACAGATACGCAGTATTTT
cdr3_aa: CASSPNSGTSGSTDTQYF

d_call: -
j_call: TRBJ2-3
v_call: TRBV4-2
clone_size: -
cdr3_nt: TGTGCCAGCAGCCAAGATCGCGGGGAAGTAGATACGCAGTATTTT
cdr3_aa: CASSQDRGEVDTQYF

d_call: -
j_call: TRBJ2-3
v_call: TRBV25-1
clone_size: -
cdr3_nt: TGTGCCAGCAGTGAATATCCTAGCACAGATACGCAGTATTTT
cdr3_aa: CASSEYPSTDTQYF

d_call: -
j_call: TRBJ2-3
v_call: TRBV21-1
clone_size: -
cdr3_nt: TGTGCCAGCAGCAAAAGGTCAGCCGAGGCCCCAGATACGCAGTATTTT
cdr3_aa: CASSKRSAEAPDTQYF

d_call: -
j_call: TRBJ2-1
v_call: TRBV19
clone_size: -
cdr3_nt: TGTGCCAGTATGGGACCTAGGGACTCCGTCTACAATGAGCAGTTCTTC
cdr3_aa: CASMGPRDSVYNEQFF

d_call: -
j_call: TRBJ2-7
v_call: TRBV30
clone_size: -
cdr3_nt: TGTGCCTGGGAACGAAGACGAGGTAACTACGAGCAGTACTTC
cdr3_aa: CAWERRRGNYEQYF

d_call: -
j_call: TRBJ1-1
v_call: TRBV19
clone_size: -
cdr3_nt: TGTGCCAGTAGTACAGGGTTTATCACTGAAGCTTTCTTT
cdr3_aa: CASSTGFITEAFF

d_call: -
j_call: TRBJ2-7
v_call: TRBV12-5
clone_size: -
cdr3_nt: TGTGCTAGGCCTTGGGCCGCCCGAGAGTACTTC
cdr3_aa: CARPWAAREYF

d_call: TRBD1
j_call: TRBJ2-7
v_call: TRBV27
clone_size: -
cdr3_nt: TGTGCCAGCAAGACAGGGGACTACGAGCAGTACTTC
cdr3_aa: CASKTGDYEQYF

d_call: TRBD1
j_call: TRBJ1-5
v_call: TRBV2
clone_size: -
cdr3_nt: TGTGCCAGCAGTGAATTTGGACAGGGGAGGGGACCCCAGCATTTT
cdr3_aa: CASSEFGQGRGPQHF

d_call: -
j_call: TRBJ2-5
v_call: TRBV19
clone_size: -
cdr3_nt: TGTGCCAGTAGTCCTCGGTCAGGAGGAGAGACCCAGTACTTC
cdr3_aa: CASSPRSGGETQYF

d_call: TRBD2
j_call: TRBJ2-1
v_call: TRBV30
clone_size: -
cdr3_nt: TGTGCCTGGAGTGTTTCTAGCGGCCCCTACAATGAGCAGTTCTTC
cdr3_aa: CAWSVSSGPYNEQFF

d_call: -
j_call: TRBJ1-2
v_call: TRBV7-8
clone_size: once
cdr3_nt: TGTGCCAGCAGCTTAGCGCCGGGTAGGGGCTACACCTTC
cdr3_aa: CASSLAPGRGYTF

d_call: -
j_call: TRBJ2-7
v_call: TRBV9
clone_size: once
cdr3_nt: TGTGCCAGCAGCCCCTCGGGGTACGAGCAGTACTTC
cdr3_aa: CASSPSGYEQYF